These T cell receptor beta chains were read from a single sample in a study of blood T cell repertoires in COVID-19. Here immunoSEQ multiplex PCR was the method, and the copy in TCRdb shows in-frame clones only, minus some. The profile shows 330,000 or so clones, roughly 89% of them singletons. Material for sequencing was peripheral blood. The receptors were gathered from a man aged 25-40 years with COVID-19, enrolled during active disease. Both conserved end residues are part of each CDR3. Each record gives: J gene, V gene, D gene, clone size, CDR3 DNA, CDR3 protein. A D gene is named only where the DNA matches it firmly. Some rows have no size entry. The others give once, few or many, or a class for an expanded clone.

J: TRBJ1-5
V: TRBV28
D: -
size: -
DNA: TGTGCCAGCAGTTTGGTCACAGGGCTCCAACATTTT
CDR3: CASSLVTGLQHF

J: TRBJ2-3
V: TRBV9
D: TRBD2
size: -
DNA: TGTGCCAGCAGCCCCTCCCGCGGGGGACCAAGCACAGATACGCAGTATTTT
CDR3: CASSPSRGGPSTDTQYF

J: TRBJ1-3
V: TRBV6-5
D: -
size: -
DNA: TGTGCCAGCAGCCCGGACAGCTCTGGAAACACCATATATTTT
CDR3: CASSPDSSGNTIYF

J: TRBJ2-2
V: TRBV4-3
D: -
size: few
DNA: TGCGCCAGCAGCCAAGATAGAGAGGGATCCGGGGAGCTGTTTTTT
CDR3: CASSQDREGSGELFF

J: TRBJ2-4
V: TRBV27
D: -
size: -
DNA: TGTGCCAGCAGTTTCTCAAACATTCAGTACTTC
CDR3: CASSFSNIQYF

J: TRBJ2-1
V: TRBV3-1/TRBV3-2
D: -
size: once
DNA: TGTGCCAGCAGCCTAGTGGTGAGTGAGCAGTTCTTC
CDR3: CASSLVVSEQFF

J: TRBJ2-3
V: TRBV19
D: -
size: -
DNA: TGTGCCAGTAGTCCTGCGGCCGCCGGTACGCAGTATTTT
CDR3: CASSPAAAGTQYF

J: TRBJ1-1
V: TRBV5-1
D: -
size: once
DNA: TGCGCCAGCAGCCCTCAGTGGAACACTGAAGCTTTCTTT
CDR3: CASSPQWNTEAFF

J: TRBJ2-2
V: TRBV6-5
D: -
size: once
DNA: TGTGCCAGCAGCCCACAAGGGGGAACCCCCGGGGAGCTGTTTTTT
CDR3: CASSPQGGTPGELFF

J: TRBJ2-5
V: TRBV11-2
D: -
size: -
DNA: TGTGCCAGCAGCTTTAGTTTATCGGGGGAAGAGACCCAGTACTTC
CDR3: CASSFSLSGEETQYF

J: TRBJ2-3
V: TRBV5-8
D: -
size: -
DNA: TGTGCCAGCAGCATGATACAGGGTTACACAGATACGCAGTATTTT
CDR3: CASSMIQGYTDTQYF

J: TRBJ2-5
V: TRBV7-9
D: TRBD1
size: -
DNA: TGTGCCAGCAGCTGGGACAGTTTCCAAGAGACCCAGTACTTC
CDR3: CASSWDSFQETQYF

J: TRBJ2-7
V: TRBV24-1
D: -
size: -
DNA: TGTGCCACCAGTGACCGATCTACAGGACAGTACGAGCAGTACTTC
CDR3: CATSDRSTGQYEQYF

J: TRBJ2-7
V: TRBV14
D: -
size: -
DNA: TGTGCCAGCAGCCAAGATTGGTCGGTACCCTACGAGCAGTACTTC
CDR3: CASSQDWSVPYEQYF

J: TRBJ1-1
V: TRBV6-5
D: TRBD1
size: once
DNA: TGTGCCAGCAGTTACGTGAGGACAGGGGGCACTGAAGCTTTCTTT
CDR3: CASSYVRTGGTEAFF

J: TRBJ2-1
V: TRBV9
D: TRBD1
size: few
DNA: TGTGCCAGCAGCGTAGACGGGACAGACTACAATGAGCAGTTCTTC
CDR3: CASSVDGTDYNEQFF

J: TRBJ2-1
V: TRBV4-3
D: -
size: -
DNA: TGCGCCAGCAGCCAACAAGGCGGTTACAATGAGCAGTTCTTC
CDR3: CASSQQGGYNEQFF

J: TRBJ2-3
V: TRBV19
D: -
size: -
DNA: TGTGCCAGTCGGGGCAGGGGAAGTGAAGATACGCAGTATTTT
CDR3: CASRGRGSEDTQYF

J: TRBJ2-1
V: TRBV28
D: TRBD1
size: -
DNA: TGTGCCAGCACCTGGACAGGGTCCAGGAACAATGAGCAGTTCTTC
CDR3: CASTWTGSRNNEQFF

J: TRBJ2-1
V: TRBV21-1
D: -
size: once
DNA: TGTGCCAGCAGCAAAGACTTTATGGCAAAGGGGCCCAGCTCCTACAATGAGCAGTTCTTC
CDR3: CASSKDFMAKGPSSYNEQFF

J: TRBJ2-1
V: TRBV7-3
D: TRBD2
size: -
DNA: TGTGCCAGCAGCCCGGGGGGGACTACCACCCCCGCCGAGCAGTTCTTC
CDR3: CASSPGGTTTPAEQFF

J: TRBJ1-4
V: TRBV24-1
D: TRBD1
size: -
DNA: TGTGCCACCAGTGATTCGACAGGGTCTAATGAAAAACTGTTTTTT
CDR3: CATSDSTGSNEKLFF

J: TRBJ2-5
V: TRBV4-1
D: TRBD2
size: -
DNA: TGCGCCAGCAGAGACGTTGGAGCGGGGGACCAAGAGACCCAGTACTTC
CDR3: CASRDVGAGDQETQYF

J: TRBJ1-2
V: TRBV27
D: -
size: -
DNA: TGTGCCAGCAGTTCAGGGGTTCACTATGGCTACACCTTC
CDR3: CASSSGVHYGYTF

J: TRBJ2-3
V: TRBV5-1
D: TRBD1
size: -
DNA: TGCGCCAGCAGCCTGGACAGGGGGGGCACAGATACGCAGTATTTT
CDR3: CASSLDRGGTDTQYF

J: TRBJ1-2
V: TRBV28
D: TRBD1
size: -
DNA: TGTGCCAGCAGCATTGGGACCGGGACAGGGTTCTGGATCGGCTATGGCTACACCTTC
CDR3: CASSIGTGTGFWIGYGYTF

J: TRBJ2-7
V: TRBV15
D: -
size: -
DNA: TGTGCCACCAGCACAGGGGTTTCATCCTACGAGCAGTACTTC
CDR3: CATSTGVSSYEQYF

J: TRBJ2-6
V: TRBV5-1
D: -
size: -
DNA: TGCGCCAGCAGCTTGCTCTCTGGGGCCAACGTCCTGACTTTC
CDR3: CASSLLSGANVLTF

J: TRBJ1-2
V: TRBV2
D: TRBD1
size: -
DNA: TGTGCCAGCAGTGGTACAGGGGGCGAGGACTATGGCTACACCTTC
CDR3: CASSGTGGEDYGYTF

J: TRBJ1-1
V: TRBV11-2
D: -
size: -
DNA: TGTGCCAGCAGCTTAGGGCAGTTTTTTCCTGAAGCTTTCTTT
CDR3: CASSLGQFFPEAFF

J: TRBJ2-7
V: TRBV5-4
D: TRBD1
size: -
DNA: TGTGCCAGCAGCTTCCGGGACAGGGGCTACGAGCAGTACTTC
CDR3: CASSFRDRGYEQYF

J: TRBJ1-3
V: TRBV3-1/TRBV3-2
D: -
size: -
DNA: TGTGCCAGCAGCCAAAGGGAGAACACCATATATTTT
CDR3: CASSQRENTIYF

J: TRBJ2-3
V: TRBV1
D: -
size: -
DNA: TGCACCAGCAGCCCCCGAAACGGGGGGCAGTCAGATACGCAGTATTTT
CDR3: CTSSPRNGGQSDTQYF

J: TRBJ2-1
V: TRBV2
D: -
size: -
DNA: TGTGCCAGCAGTGTCAATCGAGTAGCCAATGAGCAGTTCTTC
CDR3: CASSVNRVANEQFF

J: TRBJ2-7
V: TRBV20-1
D: -
size: -
DNA: TGCAGTGCTTCACAGGACTACGAGCAGTACTTC
CDR3: CSASQDYEQYF

J: TRBJ1-6
V: TRBV2
D: -
size: few
DNA: TGTGCCAGCAGTGGGGGACTAGGGCGCGCTTCACCCCTCCACTTT
CDR3: CASSGGLGRASPLHF

J: TRBJ1-2
V: TRBV19
D: -
size: -
DNA: TGTGCCAGTAGTATAAAGTCCGGTACGCACTATGGCTACACCTTC
CDR3: CASSIKSGTHYGYTF

J: TRBJ1-2
V: TRBV6-5
D: -
size: -
DNA: TGTGCCAGCAGTTACTCGTTCAGGGCCTATGGCTACACCTTC
CDR3: CASSYSFRAYGYTF

J: TRBJ2-1
V: TRBV28
D: TRBD2
size: once
DNA: TGTGCCAGCAGTTACATTGGGACTAGCGCGAATGAGCAGTTCTTC
CDR3: CASSYIGTSANEQFF

J: TRBJ1-4
V: TRBV6-6
D: -
size: -
DNA: TGTGCCAGCGGGGCTTCCTCCGCAACTAATGAAAAACTGTTTTTT
CDR3: CASGASSATNEKLFF

J: TRBJ1-4
V: TRBV6-5
D: TRBD1
size: once
DNA: TGTGCCAGCAGTCGGGACAGGGGTAATGAAAAACTGTTTTTT
CDR3: CASSRDRGNEKLFF

J: TRBJ2-3
V: TRBV5-4
D: TRBD2
size: -
DNA: TGTGCCAGCAGACCCTCAGGAGGGGCTAGCGGGAGAGATACGCAGTATTTT
CDR3: CASRPSGGASGRDTQYF

J: TRBJ2-7
V: TRBV19
D: -
size: -
DNA: TGTGCCAGTAGTCCAGGGGTTTACTACGAGCAGTACTTC
CDR3: CASSPGVYYEQYF

J: TRBJ2-5
V: TRBV5-5
D: -
size: few
DNA: TGTGCCAGCAGCTTGGGACAGCCTAGGGAGACCCAGTACTTC
CDR3: CASSLGQPRETQYF

J: TRBJ1-1
V: TRBV19
D: TRBD1
size: -
DNA: TGTGCCAGTAGCAGTAGGGGGCGCGGAGTGAACACTGAAGCTTTCTTT
CDR3: CASSSRGRGVNTEAFF

J: TRBJ2-1
V: TRBV11-2
D: -
size: -
DNA: TGTGCCAGCACGGCGCGAGGACTGGGGGCGCATGAGCAGTTCTTC
CDR3: CASTARGLGAHEQFF

J: TRBJ2-2
V: TRBV27
D: TRBD1
size: -
DNA: TGTGCCAGCAGTTTCGGGGACAGGGTCAACACCGGGGAGCTGTTTTTT
CDR3: CASSFGDRVNTGELFF

J: TRBJ2-7
V: TRBV30
D: -
size: -
DNA: TGTGCCTGGAGGGGAGGGGGATCCTCCTACGAGCAGTACTTC
CDR3: CAWRGGGSSYEQYF

J: TRBJ2-3
V: TRBV5-5
D: -
size: -
DNA: TGTGCCAGCAGCCTCCTAGCGTCTAGTATGGATACGCAGTATTTT
CDR3: CASSLLASSMDTQYF

J: TRBJ1-2
V: TRBV24-1
D: -
size: -
DNA: TGTGCCACCAGTCGCGGGGTCGGTGGCTATGGCTACACCTTC
CDR3: CATSRGVGGYGYTF

J: TRBJ1-2
V: TRBV24-1
D: TRBD1
size: -
DNA: TGTGCCACCAGTGATTTACTGGACAGGGGGCGAGGGTATGGCTACACCTTC
CDR3: CATSDLLDRGRGYGYTF

J: TRBJ2-7
V: TRBV19
D: -
size: -
DNA: TGTGCCAGTAGTAACCGGGACTCCGTCTCCTACGAGCAGTACTTC
CDR3: CASSNRDSVSYEQYF